This TCR beta chain was identified in a study of T cell responses to AZD1222 COVID-19 vaccine. Data came from immunoSEQ multiplex PCR; TCRdb stores just in-frame clones and leaves some out. The data contain about 120,000 clones, 75% to 90% of them singletons. The TCR sequence derives from an adult in good health. This material consisted of peripheral blood, taken on day 0 of AZD1222 vaccination.

The CDR3 coding sequence is TGCAGCGTTGAAGATCAGGGACTAGGGTGGGAGACCCAGTACTTC. Encoded protein: CSVEDQGLGWETQYF. The chain is built from TRBV29-1 and TRBJ2-5; 8 bases fit TRBD2. The length of the CDR3 is 15 residues. The germline CDR1 and CDR2 sequences are SQVTM and ANQGSEA. V shed 0 bases, J shed 5 bases, and the junction held 8 bases outside the gene matches.